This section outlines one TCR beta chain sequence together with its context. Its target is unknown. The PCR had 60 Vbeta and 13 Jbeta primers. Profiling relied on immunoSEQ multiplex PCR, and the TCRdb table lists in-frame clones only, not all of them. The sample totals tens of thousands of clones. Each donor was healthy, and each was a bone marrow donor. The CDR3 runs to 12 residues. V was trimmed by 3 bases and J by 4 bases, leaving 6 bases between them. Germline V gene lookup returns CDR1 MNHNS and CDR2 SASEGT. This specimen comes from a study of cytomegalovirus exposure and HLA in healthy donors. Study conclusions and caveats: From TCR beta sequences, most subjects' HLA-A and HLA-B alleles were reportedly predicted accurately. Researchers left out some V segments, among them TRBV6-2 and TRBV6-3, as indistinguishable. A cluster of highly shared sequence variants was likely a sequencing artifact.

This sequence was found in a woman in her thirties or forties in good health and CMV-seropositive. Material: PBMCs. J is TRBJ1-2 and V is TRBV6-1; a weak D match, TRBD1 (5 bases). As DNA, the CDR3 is TGTGCCAGCAGTGACAGGGTCTATGGCTACACCTTC. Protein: CASSDRVYGYTF.